Listed here is a single T cell receptor (beta chain). Its antigen is not identified. Under the authors' procedure: After removing out-of-frame reads, 2 million to 2.5 million distinct TCRbeta sequences remained. The data were produced by immunoSEQ multiplex PCR, yet TCRdb's version contains in-frame clones alone and is incomplete. V, J and clone size derive from that table, while D and trimming were established from the DNA sequence. The data show 25,000 to 30,000 clones, about 80% seen once. This entry belongs to a study of memory CD4+ T cells and cytomegalovirus serostatus. Study-level background: Of the healthy Belgian adults, 9 were CMV seropositive and about 24 seronegative. The study, taken as a whole, reports: Suggested: most of the CMV-linked TCR signature lies in CD4+ memory cells. Each of 60 to 80 CMV-associated TCRbeta sequences occurred in one to five individuals.

The length of the CDR3 is 15 residues. From germline, CDR1 is MNHNS and CDR2 SASEGT. Deletions cut 1 base from V and 7 bases from J, with 11 bases between. The sort gate was single viable CD3+CD4+CD8-CD45RO+ cells for memory CD4+ T cells. The V call is TRBV6-1, the J call TRBJ1-6; D might be TRBD1 (5 bases). This TCR was sampled from an adult in good health and CMV-seronegative. The source material was memory CD4+ T cells from blood. The DNA of the CDR3 is TGTGCCAGCAGTGAAGGGGACGGCTTAAATTCACCCCTCCACTTT. Its translation: CASSEGDGLNSPLHF.